The rows below give T cell receptor beta chains drawn from one sample of a study of cytomegalovirus exposure and HLA in healthy donors. Assay used: immunoSEQ multiplex PCR; TCRdb lists only in-frame clones, some missing. The sample lists 200,000 to 250,000 clones, over 60% occurring once. The sample taken for sequencing was PBMCs. The receptors here all came from a man aged 18 to 29 in good health and CMV-seronegative. Each CDR3 is given with its conserved first and last residue. D genes are given only for firm matches. Clone size, where shown, is once, few, many, or a class for clones that have expanded.

CASSLVIDTEAFF,TGCGCCAGCAGCTTGGTTATAGACACTGAAGCTTTCTTT,NA,TRBJ1-1,NA,13,TRBV5-1
CASIGMGGNEQFF,TGTGCCAGCATCGGGATGGGAGGCAATGAGCAGTTCTTC,NA,TRBJ2-1,NA,13,TRBV2
CASSYSLAGGYEQYF,TGTGCCAGCAGTTACTCGCTAGCGGGAGGTTACGAGCAGTACTTC,TRBD2,TRBJ2-7,NA,15,TRBV6-5
CASSLEGAGNQPQHF,TGCGCCAGCAGCTTGGAAGGCGCCGGGAATCAGCCCCAGCATTTT,NA,TRBJ1-5,NA,15,TRBV5-1
CASSEALTASINYGYTF,TGTGCCAGCAGTGAGGCGCTGACTGCAAGTATTAACTATGGCTACACCTTC,NA,TRBJ1-2,NA,17,TRBV6-1
CASSLGAGGTYNEQFF,TGCGCCAGCAGCTTGGGGGCGGGAGGGACCTACAATGAGCAGTTCTTC,TRBD2,TRBJ2-1,NA,16,TRBV5-1
CASSHTASSSYEQYF,TGTGCCAGCAGCCACACAGCTTCGAGCTCCTACGAGCAGTACTTC,NA,TRBJ2-7,NA,15,TRBV14
CASSQDEGYQPQHF,TGCGCCAGCAGCCAAGATGAGGGTTATCAGCCCCAGCATTTT,NA,TRBJ1-5,NA,14,TRBV4-1
CASTGSSSTGELFF,TGTGCCAGCACCGGGTCATCTTCCACCGGGGAGCTGTTTTTT,NA,TRBJ2-2,NA,14,TRBV11-2
CASSSDRVGRVAFF,TGTGCCAGTAGTTCTGACAGAGTCGGTCGGGTAGCTTTCTTT,NA,TRBJ1-1,NA,14,TRBV19
CASSTGVSSPLHF,TGTGCCAGCAGCACAGGGGTGAGTTCACCCCTCCACTTT,TRBD1,TRBJ1-6,NA,13,TRBV2
CASSRIGANEKLFF,TGTGCCAGCAGCCGTATAGGAGCTAATGAAAAACTGTTTTTT,NA,TRBJ1-4,once,14,TRBV7-9
CASSLDSLNYGYTF,TGTGCCAGCAGCTTGGACAGCCTTAACTATGGCTACACCTTC,NA,TRBJ1-2,NA,14,TRBV5-6
CASSTGQPNTGELFF,TGTGCCAGCAGCACGGGACAGCCCAACACCGGGGAGCTGTTTTTT,TRBD1,TRBJ2-2,once,15,TRBV5-8
CASSSRQGDEQFF,TGTGCCAGCAGCTCCCGACAGGGGGATGAGCAGTTCTTC,TRBD1,TRBJ2-1,NA,13,TRBV7-9
CASPSYARQTSNYSNQPQHF,TGTGCAAGTCCGTCCTACGCGAGACAAACTTCCAATTATAGCAATCAGCCCCAGCATTTT,NA,TRBJ1-5,few,20,TRBV12-2
CSVSRGGELFF,TGCAGCGTGAGTCGGGGCGGGGAGCTGTTTTTT,NA,TRBJ2-2,NA,11,TRBV29-1
CASSFDSSYEQYF,TGTGCCAGCAGCTTTGACAGTTCCTACGAGCAGTACTTC,NA,TRBJ2-7,NA,13,TRBV5-6
CASSLDRKYTQYF,TGTGCCAGCAGCTTGGATAGAAAATATACGCAGTATTTT,NA,TRBJ2-3,NA,13,TRBV5-6
CASSRTGDQPQHF,TGTGCCAGCAGCCGGACAGGGGACCAGCCCCAGCATTTT,TRBD1,TRBJ1-5,NA,13,TRBV2
CASSVAGGNTQYF,TGTGCCAGCAGTGTGGCAGGGGGAAATACGCAGTATTTT,TRBD1,TRBJ2-3,NA,13,TRBV25-1
CASSLDLETQYF,TGCGCCAGCAGCTTGGACTTAGAGACCCAGTACTTC,NA,TRBJ2-5,once,12,TRBV5-1
CASSRMSRYTEAFF,TGTGCCAGCTCCCGTATGTCGAGGTACACTGAAGCTTTCTTT,NA,TRBJ1-1,NA,14,TRBV18
CASSERSGAVNEQFF,TGTGCCAGCAGTGAACGTAGCGGGGCCGTCAATGAGCAGTTCTTC,TRBD2,TRBJ2-1,NA,15,TRBV2
CAISLDSHQPQHF,TGTGCCATCAGCCTGGACAGCCATCAGCCCCAGCATTTT,NA,TRBJ1-5,NA,13,TRBV10-3
CASSTSDRAVGNTIYF,TGTGCCAGCTCCACCAGCGACAGGGCCGTCGGAAACACCATATATTTT,TRBD1,TRBJ1-3,NA,16,TRBV18
CASSEAGRRVPQHF,TGTGCCAGCAGTGAAGCAGGGAGGCGTGTGCCCCAGCATTTT,NA,TRBJ1-5,NA,14,TRBV6-1
CASSGGTGGYETQYF,TGCGCCAGCAGCGGGGGGACAGGGGGCTACGAGACCCAGTACTTC,TRBD1,TRBJ2-5,few,15,TRBV5-1
CASSFGETQYF,TGTGCCAGCAGCTTCGGAGAGACCCAGTACTTC,NA,TRBJ2-5,NA,11,TRBV5-6
CASSDGQNTGELFF,TGTGCCAGCAGTGACGGACAAAACACCGGGGAGCTGTTTTTT,NA,TRBJ2-2,NA,14,TRBV6-5
CASSPGQGKEYGYTF,TGTGCCAGCAGCCCGGGACAGGGGAAAGAATATGGCTACACCTTC,TRBD1,TRBJ1-2,NA,15,TRBV2
CASSIGGGQDTQYF,TGTGCCAGTAGTATAGGGGGGGGACAGGACACGCAGTATTTT,NA,TRBJ2-3,NA,14,TRBV19
CASSGQRGLGWEQYF,TGCGCCAGCAGCGGGCAGCGGGGGTTAGGGTGGGAGCAGTACTTC,TRBD2,TRBJ2-7,NA,15,TRBV4-1
CASGTGYEQYF,TGTGCCAGCGGAACGGGATACGAGCAGTACTTC,NA,TRBJ2-7,NA,11,TRBV28
CASSWGLSSPNYEQYF,TGCGCCAGCAGCTGGGGACTGAGCAGCCCTAATTACGAGCAGTACTTC,NA,TRBJ2-7,NA,16,TRBV5-1
CASSLPDRGYTGELFF,TGTGCCAGCAGCTTACCCGACAGGGGTTACACCGGGGAGCTGTTTTTT,TRBD1,TRBJ2-2,NA,16,TRBV7-9
CASRLDRDNQPQHF,TGTGCCAGCAGACTTGACAGGGACAATCAGCCCCAGCATTTT,TRBD1,TRBJ1-5,few,14,TRBV6-6
CASNGRGLPGGYTF,TGTGCCAGCAACGGCAGGGGGCTTCCAGGGGGCTACACCTTC,TRBD1,TRBJ1-2,NA,14,TRBV2
CASGLDRTGELFF,TGTGCTAGTGGTTTGGATAGAACCGGGGAGCTGTTTTTT,NA,TRBJ2-2,NA,13,TRBV12-5
CASSGQRSTEAFF,TGTGCCAGCTCTGGACAACGGAGCACTGAAGCTTTCTTT,NA,TRBJ1-1,NA,13,TRBV18
CASSLRWHSSSYEQYF,TGTGCCAGCAGTTTACGCTGGCACAGCAGCTCCTACGAGCAGTACTTC,NA,TRBJ2-7,NA,16,TRBV28
CASSSQGGTEAFF,TGTGCCAGCAGCTCCCAAGGAGGCACTGAAGCTTTCTTT,NA,TRBJ1-1,NA,13,TRBV7-2
CASSEGGGRGYTF,TGTGCCAGCAGTGAAGGGGGGGGGCGCGGCTACACCTTC,NA,TRBJ1-2,NA,13,TRBV6-1
CASNPEGGGFGEQYF,TGTGCCAGCAACCCCGAGGGAGGAGGATTCGGCGAGCAGTACTTC,NA,TRBJ2-7,once,15,TRBV27
CASSHNGGAEQFF,TGTGCCAGCAGCCACAACGGTGGGGCTGAGCAGTTCTTC,NA,TRBJ2-1,NA,13,TRBV7-3
CASSLAGTGGHEQYF,TGCGCCAGCAGCTTGGCCGGGACAGGGGGTCACGAGCAGTACTTC,TRBD1,TRBJ2-7,NA,15,TRBV5-1
CASSPQGGGTEAFF,TGTGCCAGCTCACCCCAGGGGGGAGGCACTGAAGCTTTCTTT,TRBD1,TRBJ1-1,NA,14,TRBV18
CASSRGGSAYEQYF,TGTGCCAGCAGTCGAGGCGGGAGCGCCTACGAGCAGTACTTC,TRBD2,TRBJ2-7,NA,14,TRBV27
CASSPRGQGPPYEQYF,TGTGCCAGCAGTCCGAGAGGACAGGGGCCTCCCTACGAGCAGTACTTC,TRBD1,TRBJ2-7,NA,16,TRBV28
CASTTGPYEQYF,TGTGCCAGCACGACAGGACCCTACGAGCAGTACTTC,NA,TRBJ2-7,few,12,TRBV28